Listed here are 19 T cell receptor beta chains from one sample, sequenced in a study of T cells in Graves' hyperthyroidism and ophthalmopathy. Authors of the study amplified TCR beta CDR3 regions from RNA transcripts. The HTBI primer set served for first-round RT-PCR of the TCR CDR3. TCRdb recomputed calls from the multiplex PCR reads with MiXCR, one row per CDR3 protein. The sample lists 500,000 to 750,000 distinct CDR3 sequences; about 15% were seen once. The specimen was blood. These TCRs come from a woman in her twenties or thirties with Graves' hyperthyroidism.

There are many counts of this clonotype. The chain combines TRBV20-1 with TRBJ2-5; 9 nucleotides align to TRBD2. J lost 5 bases, V lost 4 bases, and 11 bases had no gene match. The CDR3 runs to 15 residues. Germline CDR1 and CDR2: DFQATT and SNEGSKA (reference sequence). For the CDR3, the DNA is TGCAGTGCTACTGAGCGGGAGGCCGGGGGGGAGACCCAGTACTTC. Translated: CSATEREAGGETQYF.

This clonotype was recorded many times. The chain recombines TRBV11-1 with TRBJ2-2; D remains ambiguous. V was clipped by 8 bases and J by 4 bases, with 20 bases between them. Germline V gives CDR1 SGHAT, CDR2 FQDESV (reference sequence). The CDR3 runs 16 residues. CDR3 region: CASRLTRVQPTGELFF. In DNA, the CDR3 is TGTGCCAGCCGACTCACCAGAGTACAACCCACCGGGGAGCTGTTTTTT.

The rearrangement uses TRBV4-1 and TRBJ2-3; no definite D call. V shed 6 bases and J shed 1 base, with 14 bases lying between them. This CDR3 contains 15 residues. CDR1 and CDR2 (germline): MGHRA, YSYEKL. The CDR3, as DNA: TGCGCCAGCAGGCCTCCTCGTGGGGGCACAGATACGCAGTATTTT. Translating gives CASRPPRGGTDTQYF.

This clonotype has just one count. A much bigger clone sits one base away, suggesting this may be a read error. The CDR3 DNA reads as TGTGCCAGCAGTTTCCTGGCAGGGACAGCCACCGGGGAGCTGTTTTTT. Its protein is CASSFLAGTATGELFF. The chain is built from TRBV12-3 or TRBV12-4 and TRBJ2-2; 7 bases align to TRBD1. CDR3 length: 16 amino acids. V dropped 3 bases and J dropped 4; count of bases not matched to a gene: 8.

DNA for the CDR3: TGTGCCAGCAGGTCACCGGGACAGCATGACCGGGGGTACTTC. It translates to CASRSPGQHDRGYF. The V and J genes are TRBV2 and TRBJ2-5; the match to TRBD1 covers 7 bases. Germline lookup yields CDR1 SNHLY and CDR2 FYNNEI. Trimming cost V 6 bases and J 13 bases; bases outside gene matches: 17. The CDR3 length is 14 residues.

This clonotype was detected many times. The chain carries TRBV10-2 and TRBJ2-1; the match to TRBD2 covers 10 bases. Germline CDR1 is WSHSY and CDR2 is SAAADI. The CDR3 sequence is 15 residues long. Unmatched junction bases numbered 12, after V lost 10 bases and J lost 6 bases. In DNA form, the CDR3 reads TGCGCCACCACGGAAAGCGGGGGGGGTGGCAATGAGCAGTTCTTC. It codes for CATTESGGGGNEQFF.

Ten or more counts support this clonotype. The J gene is TRBJ2-1, the V gene TRBV20-1; 14 bases align to TRBD2. Trimming at V came to 6 bases and at J to 6 bases, leaving 4 bases not matched to a gene. CDR1 is DFQATT, CDR2 SNEGSKA, per germline (reference sequence). The CDR3 has 14 amino acids. CDR3 region: CSAPTSGRGNEQFF. In DNA form, the CDR3 reads TGCAGTGCCCCGACTAGCGGGAGGGGCAATGAGCAGTTCTTC.

This clonotype was detected many times. V and J are TRBV27 and TRBJ2-1, with unresolved D. Trimming took off 2 bases at V and 2 bases at J, with 7 bases between the two ends. The length of the CDR3 is 14 residues. CDR1 MNHEY and CDR2 SMNVEV come from the germline V gene (reference sequence). The CDR3 protein is CASSLTSTYNEQFF. The DNA for the CDR3 is TGTGCCAGCAGTTTAACGTCAACCTACAATGAGCAGTTCTTC.

Points on this clonotype: Possible read error: a much larger clone is one base away. This sequence joins TRBV27 and TRBJ1-2; 9 bases are shared with TRBD1. CDR3 length: 15 residues. V shed 5 bases and J 5 bases; nucleotides not matched to a gene: 9. In germline, CDR1 is MNHEY, CDR2 SMNVEV (reference sequence). The CDR3 here is CASSPSQDRGYGYTF. In nucleotides, the CDR3 is TGTGCCAGCAGTCCAAGCCAGGACAGGGGTTATGGCTACACCTTC.

This clonotype came up many times. The rearrangement uses TRBV4-2 and TRBJ2-4; tentative D call: TRBD2 (6 bases). V was trimmed by 1 base and J by 8 bases, leaving 15 bases between them. Germline V gene lookup returns CDR1 LGHNA and CDR2 YNFKEQ. CDR3 size: 15 residues. The CDR3 loop is CASSQVGSGDDIQYF. DNA of the CDR3: TGTGCCAGCAGCCAAGTCGGTAGCGGAGACGACATTCAGTACTTC.

This chain joins TRBV30 and TRBJ1-5; TRBD1 might be the D (5 bases). V lost 5 bases and J 4 bases, leaving 18 bases between the germline ends. The CDR3 sequence is 15 residues long. Germline CDR1 and CDR2: GTSNPN and SVGIG (reference sequence). CDR3 protein: CAWGGPGQGNQPQHF. CDR3 DNA: TGTGCCTGGGGAGGGCCCGGGCAGGGAAATCAGCCCCAGCATTTT.

This clonotype was counted between two and nine times. The chain employs TRBV4-2 and TRBJ2-7; 10 bases map to TRBD1. V shed 4 bases and J 4 bases; nucleotides not matched to a gene: 7. The CDR3 totals 15 residues. Germline V gives CDR1 LGHNA, CDR2 YNFKEQ. The DNA of the CDR3 is TGTGCCAGCAGCCCCCGGGACAGGGGTGTTTACGAGCAGTACTTC. It encodes CASSPRDRGVYEQYF.

On this clonotype: A much larger clone lies a single base off, so this may be a read error. The chain couples TRBV27 to TRBJ2-1; tentatively, D is TRBD1 (5 bases). The CDR3 length is 16 residues. Per the germline V gene, CDR1 is MNHEY and CDR2 is SMNVEV (reference sequence). This CDR3 reads CANSLLGQGQGNEQFF. Here the CDR3 DNA reads TGTGCCAACAGTTTATTAGGGCAGGGCCAGGGTAATGAGCAGTTCTTC.

This clonotype appeared many times. The CDR3 DNA sequence: TGTGCCAGCAGTTTATGGGCGACGGTAAGCAATCAGCCCCAGCATTTT. Amino acids: CASSLWATVSNQPQHF. This chain links TRBV28 with TRBJ1-5; D gene ambiguous. V lost 0 bases and J 1 base, leaving 10 bases between the germline ends. From germline, CDR1 is MDHEN and CDR2 SYDVKM. The CDR3 is made up of 16 amino acids.

This clonotype was found a few times. The J gene is TRBJ2-2, the V gene TRBV3-1, with TRBD1 as a possible D gene (6 bases). The V gene lost 7 bases and the J gene lost 5 bases, with 14 bases spanning the gap. The CDR3 consists of 14 residues. CDR1 and CDR2 (germline): LGHDT, YNNKEL (reference sequence). The CDR3 coding sequence is TGTGCCAGCACCCAGGGGAGCCCTACCGGGGAGCTGTTTTTT. Translation: CASTQGSPTGELFF.

Many counts were recorded for this clonotype. CDR3 region: CSARAETDRYEQYF. CDR3 coding DNA: TGCAGTGCTAGAGCGGAGACAGACAGGTACGAGCAGTACTTC. The chain combines TRBV20-1 with TRBJ2-7; D possibly corresponds to TRBD1 (6 bases). Germline assignment: CDR1 DFQATT and CDR2 SNEGSKA (reference sequence). Trimming removed 1 base from V and 4 bases from J, with 14 bases in between. CDR3 size: 14 residues.

This clonotype was recorded many times. The genes are TRBV7-2 and TRBJ2-1; TRBD2 might be the D (5 bases). Germline V gene data show CDR1 as SGHTA and CDR2 as FQGNSA. CDR3 length equals 14 residues. V gave up 5 bases and J gave up 3 bases, with 11 bases separating them. The CDR3 DNA sequence: TGTGCCAGCAGCCCGTGGAGGAACTACAATGAGCAGTTCTTC. Its protein product is CASSPWRNYNEQFF.

This clonotype occurred many times. This rearrangement joins TRBV2 to TRBJ2-1; D not resolved. CDR1 SNHLY and CDR2 FYNNEI come from the germline V gene. The germline V and J ends were trimmed by 5 bases and 0 bases, with 11 bases remaining between them. The CDR3 consists of 15 residues. CDR3: CASSWQRSSYNEQFF. The CDR3 DNA reads as TGTGCCAGCAGTTGGCAGCGATCCTCCTACAATGAGCAGTTCTTC.

This clonotype showed up many times. The CDR3 here is CASSQAAGVREQYF. CDR3 nucleotide sequence: TGTGCCAGCAGCCAAGCAGCGGGAGTCAGGGAGCAGTACTTC. The J gene is TRBJ2-7, the V gene TRBV3-1, with TRBD2 identical over 8 bases. This CDR3 has 14 residues. V lost 1 base, J lost 7 bases, and 6 bases stayed unmatched. The germline CDR1 and CDR2 sequences are LGHDT and YNNKEL (reference sequence).